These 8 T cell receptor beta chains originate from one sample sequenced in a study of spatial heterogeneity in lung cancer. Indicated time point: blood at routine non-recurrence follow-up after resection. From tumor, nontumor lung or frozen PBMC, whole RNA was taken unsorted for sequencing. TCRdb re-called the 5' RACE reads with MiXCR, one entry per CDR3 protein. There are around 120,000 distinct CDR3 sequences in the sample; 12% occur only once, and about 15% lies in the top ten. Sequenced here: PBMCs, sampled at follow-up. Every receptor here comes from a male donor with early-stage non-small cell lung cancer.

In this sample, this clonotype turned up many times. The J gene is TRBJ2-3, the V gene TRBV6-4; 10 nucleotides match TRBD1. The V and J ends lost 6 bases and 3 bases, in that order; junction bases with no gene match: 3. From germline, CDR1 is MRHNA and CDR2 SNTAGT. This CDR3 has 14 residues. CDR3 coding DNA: TGTGCCAGCAGGCGGGACAGGGGAACAGATACGCAGTATTTT. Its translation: CASRRDRGTDTQYF.

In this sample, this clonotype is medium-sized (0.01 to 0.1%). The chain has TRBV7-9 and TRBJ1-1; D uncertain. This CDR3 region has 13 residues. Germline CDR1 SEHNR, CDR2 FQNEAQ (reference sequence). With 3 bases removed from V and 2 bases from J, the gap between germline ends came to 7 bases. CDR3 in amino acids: CASSLDVNTEAFF. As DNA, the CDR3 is TGTGCCAGCAGCTTGGATGTTAACACTGAAGCTTTCTTT.

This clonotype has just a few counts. CDR3 sequence reads: CSAREPRGINQPQHF. In nucleotides, the CDR3 is TGCAGTGCTAGAGAGCCCAGGGGTATCAATCAGCCCCAGCATTTT. V is TRBV20-1 and J is TRBJ1-5, with D maybe TRBD1 (6 bases). V was shortened by 0 bases and J by 3 bases, with 12 bases between the two germline ends. Germline CDR1 DFQATT, CDR2 SNEGSKA (reference sequence). The CDR3 contains 15 residues.

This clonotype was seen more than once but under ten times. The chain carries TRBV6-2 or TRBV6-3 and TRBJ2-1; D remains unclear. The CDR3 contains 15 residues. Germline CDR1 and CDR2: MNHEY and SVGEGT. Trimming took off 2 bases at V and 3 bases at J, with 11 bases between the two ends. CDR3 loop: CASSYPDRNYNEQFF. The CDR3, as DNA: TGTGCCAGCAGTTACCCCGACCGGAACTACAATGAGCAGTTCTTC.

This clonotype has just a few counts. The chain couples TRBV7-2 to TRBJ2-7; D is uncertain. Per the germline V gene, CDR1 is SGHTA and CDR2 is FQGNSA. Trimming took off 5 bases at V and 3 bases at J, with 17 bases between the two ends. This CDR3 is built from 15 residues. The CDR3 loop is CASSPSGSRVYEQYF. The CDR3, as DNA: TGTGCCAGCAGCCCTTCTGGGTCGAGAGTCTACGAGCAGTACTTC.

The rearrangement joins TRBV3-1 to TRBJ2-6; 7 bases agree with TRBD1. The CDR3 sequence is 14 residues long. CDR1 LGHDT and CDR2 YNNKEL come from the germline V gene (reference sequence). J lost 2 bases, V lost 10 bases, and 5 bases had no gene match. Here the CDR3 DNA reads TGTGCCACTATAGACAGGGCTGGGGCCAACGTCCTGACTTTC. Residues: CATIDRAGANVLTF. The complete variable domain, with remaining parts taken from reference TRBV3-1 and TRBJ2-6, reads DTAVSQTPKYLVTQMGNDKSIKCEQNLGHDTMYWYKQDSKKFLKIMFSYNNKELIINETVPNRFSPKSPDKAHLNLHINSLELGDSAVYFCATIDRAGANVLTFGAGSRLTVL.

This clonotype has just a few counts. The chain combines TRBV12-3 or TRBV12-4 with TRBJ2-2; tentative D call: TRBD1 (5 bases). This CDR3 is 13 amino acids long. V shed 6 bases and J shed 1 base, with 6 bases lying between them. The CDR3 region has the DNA TGTGCCAGCAGAGACAGGAACACCGGGGAGCTGTTTTTT. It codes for CASRDRNTGELFF.

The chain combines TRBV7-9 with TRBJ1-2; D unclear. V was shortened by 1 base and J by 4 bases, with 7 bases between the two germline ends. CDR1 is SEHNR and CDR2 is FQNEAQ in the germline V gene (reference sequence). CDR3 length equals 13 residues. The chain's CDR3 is CASSLVGSYGYTF. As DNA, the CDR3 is TGTGCCAGCAGCTTAGTAGGGAGCTATGGCTACACCTTC.